This T cell receptor (beta chain) was identified in a study of cytomegalovirus exposure and HLA in healthy donors. Turning to the study itself: Early released data had tens of millions of unique TCRs, all coming from HLA-typed donors. Study-wide findings and caveats: For TCR beta chains, V- and J-gene trimming was later linked to a missense DCLRE1C variant. Presence/absence analyses assumed roughly uniform sequencing depth across donors, which may not hold. More than 15,000 TCR beta sequences were associated with HLA alleles at 0.05 false discovery rate in a later analysis.

The CDR3 has 16 amino acids. Trimming removed 0 bases from V and 7 bases from J; junction bases left unmatched: 6. CDR1 is LGHNA, CDR2 YNFKEQ, per germline. With 60 Vbeta and 13 Jbeta primers, the PCR was carried out. Measured with immunoSEQ multiplex PCR; TCRdb has only the in-frame clones, and not every one. The data show 100,000 to 150,000 clones, with 80% to 90% seen just once and about 3% held by the top ten. Concerning this clone itself: Its specificity is not known.

V is TRBV4-2 and J is TRBJ2-1, with TRBD2 matching 10 bases. Sequenced input: PBMCs. The clonotype was recovered from a young woman in good health and CMV-seropositive. The CDR3, as DNA: TGTGCCAGCAGCCAAGAGCAGCGGGGGGGCCTAAATGAGCAGTTCTTC. Encoded protein: CASSQEQRGGLNEQFF.